This entry features one T cell receptor beta chain sequence. The germline V gene has CDR1 DFQATT and CDR2 SNEGSKA (reference sequence). With 3 bases removed from V and 4 bases from J, the gap between germline ends came to 6 bases. CDR3 length: 11 residues. These data originate in a study of cytomegalovirus exposure and HLA in healthy donors. Study summary: Per a later analysis, the roughly 680 first-cohort and 110 or so validation repertoires shared one platform.

Profiling relied on immunoSEQ multiplex PCR, and the TCRdb table lists in-frame clones only, not all of them. The sample records over 60,000 clones, roughly 95% being singletons. The source is a man aged 18 to 35 in good health and CMV-seronegative. This chain connects TRBV20-1 to TRBJ1-1; D is ambiguous. The sequencing sample was made of PBMCs. The CDR3 DNA reads as TGCAGTGCTAGGGTGGCCACTGAAGCTTTCTTT. Residues: CSARVATEAFF.